Below are 19 T cell receptor beta chains sequenced from a single sample in a study of naive and memory T cell subsets. Treatment given: skin biopsy from PPD injection site in Mantoux-positive individual. An oligonucleotide containing a UMI was ligated to the 3' end of TCR cDNA. Amplification of ligated cDNA took four PCR rounds with SP2 and nested alpha and beta constant primers. TCRdb itself ran the UMI-ligation and nested PCR reads through MiXCR, one entry per CDR3 protein. This table has around 13,000 distinct CDR3 sequences, more than 4.5% appearing once. The sample in question was skin, obtained from a tuberculin skin test site. These receptors came from an adult in good health.

The rearrangement joins TRBV13 to TRBJ1-1; 7 nucleotides match TRBD1. V dropped 8 bases and J dropped 1; count of bases not matched to a gene: 10. Germline-derived CDR1 and CDR2 are PRHDT and FYEKMQ (reference sequence). The CDR3 is 15 amino acids. The CDR3 nucleotides read TGTGCCAGCCTACAACAGGGGATTAAGAACACTGAAGCTTTCTTT. Translation gives CASLQQGIKNTEAFF.

This clonotype was seen ten or more times. The chain couples TRBV20-1 to TRBJ1-2; the D gene is possibly TRBD1 (5 bases). The CDR3 has 13 amino acids. Between the trimmed V and J ends, which lost 1 base and 8 bases, there was a span of 14 bases. In germline, CDR1 is DFQATT, CDR2 SNEGSKA (reference sequence). CDR3 sequence: CSARGPDTYGYTF. CDR3 DNA: TGCAGTGCTAGAGGCCCGGACACGTACGGCTACACCTTC.

This clonotype was observed many times. The rearrangement links TRBV12-3 or TRBV12-4 to TRBJ1-2; D is undetermined. CDR3 length: 12 amino acids. The germline V and J ends were trimmed by 0 bases and 8 bases, with 7 bases remaining between them. CDR3 nucleotides: TGTGCCAGCAGTTTAGCAGGAACCGGCTACACCTTC. Its translation is CASSLAGTGYTF.

This clonotype was seen many times. V is TRBV4-2 and J is TRBJ2-5, with 7 nucleotides matching TRBD1. V lost 1 base and J lost 4; bases outside the gene matches: 9. The germline gives CDR1 LGHNA, CDR2 YNFKEQ. The CDR3 sequence is 16 residues long. The CDR3 DNA reads as TGTGCCAGCAGCCAAGTTGGGACACACAGGGGAGAGACCCAGTACTTC. Translation: CASSQVGTHRGETQYF.

This clonotype qualifies as medium-sized. The CDR3 sequence: CASSPTGRNTGELFF. In DNA, the CDR3 is TGTGCCAGCAGTCCGACCGGCCGGAATACCGGGGAGCTGTTTTTT. The gene calls are TRBV6-5 and TRBJ2-2, with D hard to call. Trimming took off 5 bases at V and 5 bases at J, with 15 bases between the two ends. The CDR3 is 15 amino acids. Germline CDR1 MNHEY, CDR2 SVGAGI.

This clonotype was seen many times. The V and J genes are TRBV6-2 or TRBV6-3 and TRBJ1-5; D call uncertain. The V gene's germline CDR1 is MNHEY and CDR2 SVGEGT. The CDR3 is 13 residues long. V was clipped by 6 bases and J by 10 bases, with 16 bases between them. CDR3 DNA sequence: TGTGCCAGCAGCCCGGTGCGGGATGGTCCCCAGCATTTT. It specifies CASSPVRDGPQHF.

This clonotype was seen many times. This chain joins TRBV2 and TRBJ1-4; D may be TRBD1 (6 bases). CDR3 size: 15 residues. V lost 8 bases, J lost 6 bases, and 19 bases lay in between. CDR1 is SNHLY and CDR2 is FYNNEI in the germline V gene. The CDR3 here is CASGQLGEGDEKLFF. The CDR3 DNA reads TGTGCCAGCGGTCAATTAGGGGAGGGGGATGAAAAACTGTTTTTT.

This clonotype was seen repeatedly, ten times or more. This CDR3 is CASSLRLAVDEQYF. The DNA for the CDR3 is TGTGCCAGCAGCTTACGGCTAGCGGTCGACGAGCAGTACTTC. The chain joins TRBV7-2 to TRBJ2-7; 7 positions agree with TRBD2. This CDR3 has 14 amino acids. Germline V gene sequence: CDR1 SGHTA, CDR2 FQGNSA. Germline trimming cut 2 bases from V and 5 bases from J; bases unmatched to any gene: 6. Combining the CDR3 with reference TRBV7-2 and TRBJ2-7 gives the whole variable domain GAGVSQSPSNKVTEKGKDVELRCDPISGHTALYWYRQSLGQGLEFLIYFQGNSAPDKSGLPSDRFSAERTGGSVSTLTIQRTQQEDSAVYLCASSLRLAVDEQYFGPGTRLTVT.

This clonotype occurred many times. The J gene is TRBJ2-3, the V gene TRBV4-2; the match to TRBD2 covers 15 bases. The ends lost 1 base at V and 4 bases at J; junction bases unmatched: 0. CDR1 is LGHNA, CDR2 YNFKEQ, per germline. The length of the CDR3 is 16 residues. This chain's CDR3 is CASSQGTSGGADTQYF. The CDR3 nucleotides read TGTGCCAGCAGCCAAGGGACTAGCGGGGGGGCAGATACGCAGTATTTT.

This clonotype is labeled as medium-sized. CDR3 coding DNA: TGCAGCGTTGAGAACCAGGGTGGCTATGGCTACACCTTC. It specifies CSVENQGGYGYTF. V is TRBV29-1 and J is TRBJ1-2, with D possibly TRBD1 on 5 matching bases. With 3 bases removed from V and 4 bases from J, the gap between germline ends came to 12 bases. The length of the CDR3 is 13 residues. The germline gives CDR1 SQVTM, CDR2 ANQGSEA.

This clonotype appeared a single time. Being one base from a much bigger clone, this may be a read error. This rearrangement joins TRBV5-5 to TRBJ2-3; D possibly uses TRBD1 or TRBD2 (5 bases each). V was pared by 0 bases and J by 4 bases, with 12 bases between. The CDR3 has 15 residues. Germline CDR1 is SGHKS and CDR2 is YYEKEE (reference sequence). In DNA, the CDR3 is TGTGCCAGCAGCTTGGTGGGGGATGGGGCAGATACGCAGTATTTT. Translated: CASSLVGDGADTQYF.

This clonotype appeared many times. V usage is TRBV5-6 and J usage is TRBJ2-7, with no clear D. This CDR3 has 13 amino acids. Germline lookup yields CDR1 SGHDT and CDR2 YYEEEE. Trimming stripped 0 bases from V and 4 bases from J, with 8 bases between. In DNA form, the CDR3 reads TGTGCCAGCAGCTTGGTCAGGATGTACGAGCAGTACTTC. Translation gives CASSLVRMYEQYF. Full variable domain (rest looked up from reference TRBV5-6 and TRBJ2-7): DAGVTQSPTHLIKTRGQQVTLRCSPKSGHDTVSWYQQALGQGPQFIFQYYEEEERQRGNFPDRFSGHQFPNYSSELNVNALLLGDSALYLCASSLVRMYEQYFGPGTRLTVT.

At least ten counts were recorded for this clonotype. This chain connects TRBV6-5 to TRBJ1-5; maybe TRBD1 (5 bases). This CDR3 is built from 14 residues. The germline V and J ends were trimmed by 5 bases and 6 bases, with 14 bases remaining between them. Per the germline V gene, CDR1 is MNHEY and CDR2 is SVGAGI. The CDR3 loop is CASSLGGDFQPQHF. The CDR3 DNA reads TGTGCCAGCAGTCTCGGGGGGGACTTTCAGCCCCAGCATTTT.

Ten or more counts support this clonotype. The chain carries TRBV7-3 and TRBJ1-2, with no clear D. Germline CDR1 SGHTA, CDR2 FQGTGA. The V and J ends lost 1 base and 3 bases respectively, with 6 bases between them. CDR3 size: 13 residues. The DNA of the CDR3 is TGTGCCAGCAGCTTAAACAGTTACTATGGCTACACCTTC. It codes for CASSLNSYYGYTF.

This clonotype was seen ten or more times. The chain joins TRBV7-9 to TRBJ2-7, with D perhaps matching TRBD1 or TRBD2 (5 bases each). The CDR3 runs 16 residues. Trimming cost V 5 bases and J 2 bases, with 19 bases left between them. The germline gives CDR1 SEHNR, CDR2 FQNEAQ (reference sequence). The CDR3 loop is CASSPQAPGLTYEQYF. The CDR3 DNA reads TGTGCCAGCAGCCCCCAGGCGCCGGGGCTTACCTACGAGCAGTACTTC.

This clonotype appeared many times. The chain employs TRBV4-2 and TRBJ2-2; maybe TRBD2 (5 bases). The germline V gene has CDR1 LGHNA and CDR2 YNFKEQ. The CDR3 is 15 amino acids. V was clipped by 4 bases and J by 1 base, with 10 bases between them. In DNA, the CDR3 is TGTGCCAGCAGCCGCGGCGGGCGGAACACCGGGGAGCTGTTTTTT. Its translation: CASSRGGRNTGELFF.

Only a few counts were recorded for this clonotype. V is TRBV5-1 and J is TRBJ2-3; a weak D match, TRBD2 (6 bases). The germline V and J ends were trimmed by 0 bases and 5 bases, with 10 bases remaining between them. The CDR3 runs 14 residues. The germline V gene encodes CDR1 SGHRS and CDR2 YFSETQ. The CDR3 loop is CASSLGLEIDTQYF. The DNA for the CDR3 is TGCGCCAGCAGCTTGGGACTAGAGATAGATACGCAGTATTTT.

This clonotype has ten or more counts. This chain connects TRBV25-1 to TRBJ2-3, with 8 bases lining up with TRBD2. CDR1 and CDR2 from the germline V gene are MGHDK and SYGVNS. V lost 6 bases and J lost 5; bases outside the gene matches: 16. The CDR3 sequence is 17 residues long. The CDR3 sequence: CASSQGVGGGSKDTQYF. The DNA for the CDR3 is TGTGCCAGCAGCCAAGGGGTCGGGGGGGGAAGTAAAGATACGCAGTATTTT.

This clonotype was observed at least ten times. The rearrangement links TRBV29-1 to TRBJ2-1; D may be TRBD2 (5 bases). Trimming removed 6 bases from V and 6 bases from J, with 15 bases in between. The CDR3 runs to 13 residues. Germline CDR1 reads SQVTM; CDR2 reads ANQGSEA. The CDR3 is CSVARLGVNEQFF. CDR3 coding DNA: TGCAGCGTCGCCCGACTCGGGGTCAATGAGCAGTTCTTC.